These 9 T cell receptor beta chains came from one sample sequenced in a study of OX40 agonist ivuxolimab in advanced cancers. Assay used: immunoSEQ multiplex PCR; TCRdb lists only in-frame clones, some missing. Altogether about 28,000 clones are present, approximately 80% being singletons, with the ten largest covering 8.5% to 14%. Sequencing was performed on CD4+ or CD8+ T cells sorted from blood, taken in a trial of the OX40 agonist ivuxolimab. All receptors come from an adult with an advanced solid tumor such as melanoma, head and neck, liver or kidney cancer.

The chain recombines TRBV9 with TRBJ2-3; 7 bases line up with TRBD2. The CDR3 runs to 16 residues. Germline values: CDR1 SGDLS, CDR2 YYNGEE. V lost 3 bases, J lost 0 bases, and 7 bases stayed unmatched. CDR3 region: CASSAKGGASTDTQYF. The CDR3 DNA reads as TGTGCCAGCAGCGCTAAGGGAGGGGCTAGCACAGATACGCAGTATTTT.

This clone was counted only a few times. The V gene is TRBV19, the J gene TRBJ2-1; D not certain. V lost 3 bases to trimming and J lost 4 bases, with 7 bases between them. CDR1 is LNHDA, CDR2 SQIVND, per germline (reference sequence). This CDR3 is 13 amino acids long. CDR3 amino acids: CASSMGGYNEQFF. CDR3 DNA: TGTGCCAGTAGTATGGGCGGTTACAATGAGCAGTTCTTC. The full variable domain, its missing parts supplied by reference TRBV19 and TRBJ2-1, is DGGITQSPKYLFRKEGQNVTLSCEQNLNHDAMYWYRQDPGQGLRLIYYSQIVNDFQKGDIAEGYSVSREKKESFPLTVTSAQKNPTAFYLCASSMGGYNEQFFGPGTRLTVL.

This clone came up a few times. The genes are TRBV5-4 and TRBJ1-2; D is unclear. V lost 0 bases and J lost 6, with 21 bases in between. CDR3 length: 17 amino acids. Germline values: CDR1 SGHNT, CDR2 YYREEE (reference sequence). CDR3 region: CASSLDRDTFDRHGYTF. The CDR3 DNA reads as TGTGCCAGCAGCTTGGATAGAGACACCTTCGACCGGCATGGCTACACCTTC.

This chain connects TRBV12-5 to TRBJ2-1, with TRBD2 identical over 9 bases. Germline V gene sequence: CDR1 LGHNT, CDR2 FRNRAP. The CDR3 is 16 residues long. V gave up 5 bases and J gave up 5 bases; unmatched junction bases: 10. The CDR3 DNA is TGTGCTAGTGGTCCCGCGGGGGGGCTATATGACAATGAGCAGTTCTTC. Translating it yields CASGPAGGLYDNEQFF.

CDR3: CSVLRLGDYNEQFF. Here the CDR3 DNA reads TGCAGCGTTCTCCGTCTAGGGGACTACAATGAGCAGTTCTTC. This rearrangement joins TRBV29-1 to TRBJ2-1; D is possibly TRBD1 (5 bases). This CDR3 region has 14 residues. The V gene's germline CDR1 is SQVTM and CDR2 ANQGSEA. Between the trimmed V and J ends, which lost 5 bases and 3 bases, there was a span of 14 bases.

The chain links TRBV10-3 to TRBJ1-5, with 8 bases aligning to TRBD1. Germline lookup yields CDR1 ENHRY and CDR2 SYGVKD. The CDR3 length is 14 residues. The trim removed 7 bases at V and 3 bases at J, leaving 5 bases unmatched. This CDR3 is CAITGTGDNQPQHF. Here the CDR3 DNA reads TGTGCCATCACCGGGACAGGCGACAATCAGCCCCAGCATTTT.

The chain joins TRBV4-1 to TRBJ1-1; D unresolved. In germline, CDR1 is MGHRA, CDR2 YSYEKL. V was cut by 1 base and J by 3 bases, with 12 bases left in between. CDR3 size: 15 residues. The CDR3 DNA sequence: TGCGCCAGCAGCCAAGCGGTGGGGATCGACACTGAAGCTTTCTTT. Its protein is CASSQAVGIDTEAFF.

This clone was found once. J is TRBJ2-5 and V is TRBV23-1; 9 nucleotides match TRBD1. TRBV23-1 carries the ORF label, with uncertain function. V was clipped by 6 bases and J by 4 bases; unmatched bases: 18. The CDR3 contains 18 residues. CDR3: CASSPTPGTGKGRETQYF. CDR3 coding DNA: TGCGCCAGCAGCCCAACTCCCGGGACAGGGAAAGGACGAGAGACCCAGTACTTC.

This clone was detected a few times. The V call is TRBV27, the J call TRBJ2-1; D is unclear. The CDR3 has 14 residues. The germline CDR1 and CDR2 sequences are MNHEY and SMNVEV (reference sequence). Trimming left V 3 bases short and J 0 bases short, with 6 bases between. The CDR3 sequence: CASSFSGSYNEQFF. The CDR3, as DNA: TGTGCCAGCAGTTTTTCCGGCTCCTACAATGAGCAGTTCTTC.